This T cell receptor (beta chain) derives from a study of cytomegalovirus exposure and HLA in healthy donors. Germline CDR1 MGHDK, CDR2 SYGVNS. The CDR3 is 15 residues long. Unmatched junction bases numbered 7, after V lost 6 bases and J lost 2 bases. The PCR had 60 Vbeta and 13 Jbeta primers. Generated by immunoSEQ multiplex PCR, the TCRdb table keeps only in-frame clones and is missing some. Here the sample spans about 130,000 clones, 80% to 90% being singletons. This TCR derives from a woman aged 18-30 years in good health and CMV-seropositive. Sequences were obtained from PBMCs. V is TRBV25-1 and J is TRBJ2-3; 8 bases line up with TRBD2. The CDR3 coding sequence is TGTGCCAGCAGAGTGCGGGGGGTTTTCACAGATACGCAGTATTTT. The encoded protein is CASRVRGVFTDTQYF.